A single TCR beta chain is shown here with its context. This specimen belongs to a study of T cells after yellow fever vaccination. The CDR3 consists of 14 residues. V lost 6 bases, J lost 5 bases, and 19 bases lay in between. CDR1 and CDR2 (germline): DFQATT, SNEGSKA (reference sequence). Each CDR3 protein gets one entry after TCRdb re-called the 5' RACE reads with MiXCR. The sample records approximately 300,000 distinct CDR3 sequences, 8% to 10% being singletons. The rearrangement links TRBV20-1 to TRBJ2-5; D tentatively fits TRBD1 or TRBD2 (5 bases each). The TCR sequence derives from a man aged 18 to 29 who received the YFV17D yellow fever vaccine. Material: PBMCs, obtained on the day of the first yellow fever vaccination. This chain's CDR3 is CSARGHWDDETQYF. The CDR3 nucleotides read TGCAGTGCACGAGGGCACTGGGACGACGAGACCCAGTACTTC.